Following are 23 T cell receptor beta chains from one sample sequenced in a study of a mutant IDH1 vaccine in newly diagnosed glioma. Some clones are missing from TCRdb's copy, which holds only in-frame ones; the method was immunoSEQ multiplex PCR. There are 55,000 to 65,000 clones in the sample; 84% occur only once, and around 4% lies in the top ten. No antigen has been identified for these receptors. Time point specified: week 35, safety follow-up. Topical imiquimod was applied with each vaccine dose, which held 300 ug of mutant IDH1 20-mer peptide. The specimen was PBMCs, collected from a glioma patient whose treatment included an IDH1 peptide vaccine. The receptors were gathered from a man aged 30-40 years with glioma.

This chain connects TRBV4-1 to TRBJ1-5, with 7 bases aligning to TRBD1. CDR1 is MGHRA, CDR2 YSYEKL, per germline. This CDR3 is 17 amino acids long. The junction had 9 bases not matched to a gene; V was cut back by 3 bases and J by 1 base. DNA of the CDR3: TGCGCCAGCAGCCACCCCGCAAAGGGGGCGAGCAATCAGCCCCAGCATTTT. It translates to CASSHPAKGASNQPQHF.

This chain uses TRBV5-1 with TRBJ2-5; 9 nucleotides match TRBD1. The germline V gene has CDR1 SGHRS and CDR2 YFSETQ. The length of the CDR3 is 15 residues. Losses at the gene ends were 4 bases for V and 4 bases for J; bases not matched to a gene: 8. CDR3 DNA sequence: TGCGCCAGCAGCATTTGGACAGGGGTAGGAGAGACCCAGTACTTC. Translating gives CASSIWTGVGETQYF.

The chain is built from TRBV19 and TRBJ2-3, with TRBD1 as a possible D gene (6 bases). Germline-derived CDR1 and CDR2 are LNHDA and SQIVND (reference sequence). With 4 bases removed from V and 6 bases from J, the gap between germline ends came to 17 bases. CDR3 size: 15 residues. As DNA, the CDR3 is TGTGCCAGTAGTAAAGGGACATTAGGGGTGGATACGCAGTATTTT. Translated: CASSKGTLGVDTQYF.

The chain couples TRBV7-9 to TRBJ1-1; no reliable D call. V was clipped by 3 bases and J by 4 bases, with 12 bases between them. CDR3 size: 14 residues. Germline V gives CDR1 SEHNR, CDR2 FQNEAQ (reference sequence). CDR3 in amino acids: CASSLVSMGTEAFF. The CDR3 bases are TGTGCCAGCAGCTTGGTCTCGATGGGCACTGAAGCTTTCTTT.

The genes are TRBV6-6 and TRBJ1-5; TRBD1 is a possible D gene (6 bases). The CDR3 loop spans 15 amino acids. The germline gives CDR1 MNHNY, CDR2 SVGAGI (reference sequence). V was trimmed by 2 bases and J by 5 bases, leaving 13 bases between them. CDR3 loop: CASSYAQGFDQPQHF. CDR3 coding DNA: TGTGCCAGCAGTTACGCACAGGGATTCGATCAGCCCCAGCATTTT.

The count of this clone is one. The chain uses TRBV6-5 and TRBJ1-3, with 8 positions matching TRBD1. V lost 6 bases, J lost 0 bases, and 4 bases stayed unmatched. The length of the CDR3 is 15 residues. Germline V gives CDR1 MNHEY, CDR2 SVGAGI. CDR3 amino acids: CASRADRGSGNTIYF. The CDR3 nucleotides are TGTGCCAGCAGGGCCGACAGGGGCTCTGGAAACACCATATATTTT.

V usage is TRBV15 and J usage is TRBJ1-5, with 7 bases matching TRBD1. The V and J ends lost 3 bases and 6 bases, in that order; junction bases with no gene match: 8. The germline CDR1 and CDR2 sequences are LNHNV and YYDKDF (reference sequence). This CDR3 spans 15 amino acids. Here the CDR3 DNA reads TGTGCCACCAGCAGCGTAGGGGGCGCGGTTCAGCCCCAGCATTTT. Translation gives CATSSVGGAVQPQHF.

The CDR3 region is CASSPWQGGRPQHF. CDR3 DNA: TGTGCCAGCAGTCCTTGGCAGGGGGGACGGCCCCAGCATTTT. The J gene is TRBJ1-5, the V gene TRBV6-5; 7 bases are shared with TRBD1. The CDR3 length is 14 residues. J lost 9 bases, V lost 5 bases, and 10 bases had no gene match. Germline CDR1 reads MNHEY; CDR2 reads SVGAGI.

The chain has TRBV27 and TRBJ2-2; 10 bases are shared with TRBD2. Trimming cost V 2 bases and J 7 bases; bases outside gene matches: 7. Germline loops: CDR1 MNHEY, CDR2 SMNVEV (reference sequence). The CDR3 length is 16 residues. Written as DNA, the CDR3 is TGTGCCAGCAGTTTAAGGAGCGGGGGGGCGGTCGGGGAGCTGTTTTTT. Translation: CASSLRSGGAVGELFF.

This rearrangement joins TRBV4-1 to TRBJ2-1; possible D gene TRBD1, 6 bases. The germline V gene has CDR1 MGHRA and CDR2 YSYEKL. The CDR3 totals 15 residues. V lost 1 base to trimming and J lost 7 bases, with 14 bases between them. CDR3 sequence: CASSQGQGHGNEQFF. CDR3 sequence (DNA): TGCGCCAGCAGCCAAGGCCAGGGGCACGGGAATGAGCAGTTCTTC.

This chain uses TRBV5-1 with TRBJ2-3; D is possibly TRBD2 (6 bases). This CDR3 has 14 residues. Between the trimmed V and J ends, which lost 4 bases and 5 bases, there was a span of 14 bases. Germline V gene sequence: CDR1 SGHRS, CDR2 YFSETQ. This CDR3 is CASSLLIGGDTQYF. In nucleotides, the CDR3 is TGCGCCAGCAGCCTTCTAATCGGGGGAGATACGCAGTATTTT.

In its sample, this clone was seen once. V gene TRBV9 combines with J gene TRBJ1-2; D not resolved. CDR3 length: 13 amino acids. Germline CDR1 SGDLS, CDR2 YYNGEE. Deletions cut 0 bases from V and 5 bases from J, with 8 bases between. DNA for the CDR3: TGTGCCAGCAGCGTAGATCAAGGGTATGGCTACACCTTC. Translation: CASSVDQGYGYTF. Supplemented by reference TRBV9 and TRBJ1-2, the full variable domain reads DSGVTQTPKHLITATGQRVTLRCSPRSGDLSVYWYQQSLDQGLQFLIQYYNGEERAKGNILERFSAQQFPDLHSELNLSSLELGDSALYFCASSVDQGYGYTFGSGTRLTVV.

The rearrangement uses TRBV7-6 and TRBJ1-5; D call uncertain. V lost 5 bases and J lost 9, with 17 bases in between. The CDR3 covers 14 residues. Germline V lookup: CDR1 SGHVS, CDR2 FNYEAQ. In nucleotides, the CDR3 is TGTGCCAGCAGCCCAACGTGGGGAGGGCTGCCCCAGCATTTT. Translated: CASSPTWGGLPQHF.

This clone is a singleton in its sample. The chain couples TRBV7-9 to TRBJ2-2; 7 bases agree with TRBD2. The germline CDR1 and CDR2 sequences are SEHNR and FQNEAQ (reference sequence). V lost 3 bases and J lost 7; bases outside the gene matches: 8. This CDR3 has 15 residues. The CDR3 nucleotides read TGTGCCAGCAGCTTGTGGCGGGGGAGCGACGGGGAGCTGTTTTTT. Its translation: CASSLWRGSDGELFF.

This chain links TRBV5-8 with TRBJ1-4, with D maybe TRBD1 (5 bases). Germline CDR1 is SGHTS and CDR2 is YDEGEE. With 4 bases removed from V and 10 bases from J, the gap between germline ends came to 20 bases. The CDR3 runs 15 residues. Here the CDR3 DNA reads TGTGCCAGCAGCCAATACCGGGGCCGGGAGGGAAAACTGTTTTTT. It translates to CASSQYRGREGKLFF.

The chain uses TRBV7-7 and TRBJ2-2; 7 nucleotides align to TRBD1. The CDR3 consists of 14 residues. V gave up 5 bases and J gave up 1 base; unmatched junction bases: 1. CDR1 and CDR2 from the germline V gene are SSHAT and FNYEAQ (reference sequence). This CDR3 reads CASSNRGNTGELFF. DNA of the CDR3: TGTGCCAGCAGCAACAGGGGGAACACCGGGGAGCTGTTTTTT.

J is TRBJ2-7 and V is TRBV6-1, with a possible D match to TRBD1 (5 bases). Trimming removed 2 bases from V and 7 bases from J, with 18 bases in between. Germline values: CDR1 MNHNS, CDR2 SASEGT. The CDR3 covers 15 residues. The CDR3 region has the DNA TGTGCCAGCAGTGAATTTGGGGCGTGGGTGGGTGAGCAGTACTTC. Translating gives CASSEFGAWVGEQYF.

The chain links TRBV6-6 to TRBJ1-4, with TRBD1 identical over 8 bases. CDR3 length equals 16 residues. The V gene's germline CDR1 is MNHNY and CDR2 SVGAGI (reference sequence). J gave up 0 bases and V 10 bases, and 10 bases lay outside the gene matches. The CDR3 region has the DNA TGTGCCACCAACAGGGGGAGCATTGCAACTAATGAAAAACTGTTTTTT. It translates to CATNRGSIATNEKLFF.

This chain joins TRBV5-1 and TRBJ2-7; the match to TRBD1 covers 12 bases. Per germline, CDR1 SGHRS and CDR2 YFSETQ. This CDR3 region has 14 residues. V trimming: 5 bases; J trimming: 5 bases; junction bases outside the gene matches: 5. The CDR3 DNA reads as TGCGCCAGCAGTTATGGGACAGGGGGCGACGAGCAGTACTTC. Protein sequence: CASSYGTGGDEQYF.

J is TRBJ1-1 and V is TRBV25-1; 8 bases fit TRBD1. Germline V gives CDR1 MGHDK, CDR2 SYGVNS. Unmatched junction bases numbered 14, after V lost 6 bases and J lost 11 bases. The CDR3 has 14 amino acids. Here the CDR3 DNA reads TGTGCCAGCAGCGATACCGGACAGGGCCCTAACGCTTTCTTT. It yields the protein CASSDTGQGPNAFF.

The chain links TRBV4-1 to TRBJ1-2; D is possibly TRBD1 (6 bases). The CDR3 sequence is 13 residues long. Germline V gene sequence: CDR1 MGHRA, CDR2 YSYEKL. V was trimmed by 4 bases and J by 5 bases, leaving 11 bases between them. The CDR3 DNA is TGCGCCAGCAGCCCGTATACAGGGTATGGCTACACCTTC. As protein: CASSPYTGYGYTF.

The V gene is TRBV19, the J gene TRBJ2-3; tentatively, D is TRBD1 or TRBD2 (5 bases each). Germline V gene lookup returns CDR1 LNHDA and CDR2 SQIVND (reference sequence). V was trimmed by 0 bases and J by 11 bases, leaving 21 bases between them. The CDR3 contains 16 residues. The DNA for the CDR3 is TGTGCCAGTAGTATAGAGAGGTACGGAGAACCGAGGGGGCAGTATTTT. It codes for CASSIERYGEPRGQYF.

V is TRBV2 and J is TRBJ2-2; 8 positions agree with TRBD2. The CDR3 has 15 residues. Germline CDR1 is SNHLY and CDR2 is FYNNEI. V trimming: 8 bases; J trimming: 3 bases; junction bases outside the gene matches: 8. CDR3 sequence (DNA): TGTGCCAGCCTCCGAGCGGGGGCGCACACCGGGGAGCTGTTTTTT. Its translation: CASLRAGAHTGELFF.